This TCR beta chain emerged from a study of CD8 T cells in Susac syndrome. The CDR3 consists of 14 residues. Germline loops: CDR1 PRHDT, CDR2 FYEKMQ (reference sequence). The J segment lost 9 bases and the V segment lost 5 bases, leaving 8 bases of the junction unmatched. TCR beta sequencing covered blood CD8+ and CD4+ T cells. Treatment-naive patients with stable or active relapsing-remitting disease served as multiple sclerosis controls. It was negative isolation that provided the CD8+ and CD4+ T cells, whereas TEMRA cells were enriched by FACS. RNA, at roughly 0.45 to 1 ug, was reverse transcribed with random hexamers. The immunoSEQ assay covered 54 Vbeta and 13 Jbeta segments for CDR3. MiXCR, applied by TCRdb to the immunoSEQ multiplex PCR reads, yields one record per CDR3 protein. The sample carries some 170,000 distinct CDR3 sequences, 94% recorded once.

Specimen: CD4+ T cells from PBMCs. This chain uses TRBV13 with TRBJ2-7, with 12 nucleotides matching TRBD1. The origin of this receptor is a human donor with multiple sclerosis. CDR3 bases: TGTGCCAGCAGCGTACCGGGACAGGGGGCCTCGCAGTACTTC. This gives the protein CASSVPGQGASQYF. The full variable domain, rest sourced from reference TRBV13 and TRBJ2-7, is AAGVIQSPRHLIKEKRETATLKCYPIPRHDTVYWYQQGPGQDPQFLISFYEKMQSDKGSIPDRFSAQQFSDYHSELNMSSLELGDSALYFCASSVPGQGASQYFGPGTRLTVT.